Following are 9 T cell receptor beta chains from one sample sequenced in a study of PD-L1 blockade in urothelial cancer. Specified time point: peripheral blood 6 weeks after treatment start. Clones were read by immunoSEQ multiplex PCR, and TCRdb kept only the in-frame ones, dropping some. This table has some 110,000 clones, approximately 89% appearing once. Source: PBMCs, taken around atezolizumab (anti-PD-L1) treatment. The source is a man between 60 and 70 years old with urothelial cancer.

This chain joins TRBV4-3 and TRBJ2-7; 9 nucleotides agree with TRBD2. Looked up from germline, CDR1 is LGHNA and CDR2 is YSLEER. The J segment lost 3 bases and the V segment lost 3 bases, leaving 9 bases of the junction unmatched. The CDR3 contains 16 residues. The CDR3 loop reads CASSQASTSGGYEQYF. CDR3 DNA: TGCGCCAGCAGCCAGGCTTCGACTAGCGGCGGCTACGAGCAGTACTTC.

The V and J genes are TRBV25-1 and TRBJ1-4, with no clear D. The CDR3 sequence is 13 residues long. CDR1 and CDR2 from the germline V gene are MGHDK and SYGVNS. The V end lost 11 bases, the J end lost 2 bases, and 12 bases lay between the germline ends. The CDR3 DNA reads TGTGCCCCCCCGGTTATGACTAATGAAAAACTGTTTTTT. It encodes CAPPVMTNEKLFF.

The chain recombines TRBV9 with TRBJ2-7, with a possible D match to TRBD2 (6 bases). This CDR3 comprises 16 residues. Deletions cut 0 bases from V and 7 bases from J, with 20 bases between. Germline-derived CDR1 and CDR2 are SGDLS and YYNGEE. This CDR3 reads CASSVGGQVVAGEQYF. In nucleotides, the CDR3 is TGTGCCAGCAGCGTAGGAGGGCAGGTCGTTGCGGGGGAGCAGTACTTC.

The V gene is TRBV7-2, the J gene TRBJ2-2; no definite D call. This CDR3 spans 14 amino acids. The germline V gene encodes CDR1 SGHTA and CDR2 FQGNSA. Trimming took 3 bases from V and 6 from J, leaving 11 bases between them. The CDR3 loop is CASSLSPGAGELFF. For the CDR3, the DNA is TGTGCCAGCAGCTTGAGCCCCGGAGCCGGGGAGCTGTTTTTT.

This clone was seen just once. CDR3 DNA sequence: TGCGCCAGCAGGGAGGTGCCGGGGGGCGCGGGGGAGCTGTTTTTT. It codes for CASREVPGGAGELFF. The chain joins TRBV5-1 to TRBJ2-2; a possible D gene is TRBD2 (7 bases). V dropped 5 bases and J dropped 8 bases, with 19 bases sitting between them. CDR1 SGHRS and CDR2 YFSETQ come from the germline V gene. CDR3 size: 15 residues.

This clone was detected once. The J gene is TRBJ1-1, the V gene TRBV7-6, with TRBD1 as a possible D gene (6 bases). CDR1 is SGHVS and CDR2 is FNYEAQ in the germline V gene. Trimming removed 4 bases at V and 0 bases at J, with 15 bases between. The CDR3 sequence is 16 residues long. CDR3 bases: TGTGCCAGCAGCTCAGGGGACCCCGGAATGAACACTGAAGCTTTCTTT. Amino acid sequence: CASSSGDPGMNTEAFF.

The chain carries TRBV7-2 and TRBJ2-7, with 8 bases that match TRBD2. The junction had 13 bases not matched to a gene; V was cut back by 5 bases and J by 4 bases. From germline, CDR1 is SGHTA and CDR2 FQGNSA. The CDR3 consists of 16 residues. In DNA, the CDR3 is TGTGCCAGCAGCCGAGATAGCGGGGCGGGCGGTTACGAGCAGTACTTC. Translated: CASSRDSGAGGYEQYF.

The chain combines TRBV7-2 with TRBJ2-1, with 10 nucleotides matching TRBD2. The CDR3 is made up of 15 amino acids. CDR1 is SGHTA and CDR2 is FQGNSA in the germline V gene. Trimming took 5 bases from V and 3 from J; bases not matched to a gene: 4. CDR3: CASSLSSGGYNEQFF. In nucleotides, the CDR3 is TGTGCCAGCAGCCTATCTAGCGGGGGCTACAATGAGCAGTTCTTC. Full variable domain (rest looked up from reference TRBV7-2 and TRBJ2-1): GAGVSQSPSNKVTEKGKDVELRCDPISGHTALYWYRQSLGQGLEFLIYFQGNSAPDKSGLPSDRFSAERTGGSVSTLTIQRTQQEDSAVYLCASSLSSGGYNEQFFGPGTRLTVL.

The CDR3 region is CASSGDRAAFF. CDR3 bases: TGCGCCAGCAGTGGGGACAGGGCCGCTTTCTTT. The chain has TRBV10-2 and TRBJ1-1; 9 positions match TRBD1. CDR3 length equals 11 residues. The V segment lost 4 bases and the J segment 11 bases; nucleotides outside the gene matches: 2. From germline, CDR1 is WSHSY and CDR2 SAAADI.